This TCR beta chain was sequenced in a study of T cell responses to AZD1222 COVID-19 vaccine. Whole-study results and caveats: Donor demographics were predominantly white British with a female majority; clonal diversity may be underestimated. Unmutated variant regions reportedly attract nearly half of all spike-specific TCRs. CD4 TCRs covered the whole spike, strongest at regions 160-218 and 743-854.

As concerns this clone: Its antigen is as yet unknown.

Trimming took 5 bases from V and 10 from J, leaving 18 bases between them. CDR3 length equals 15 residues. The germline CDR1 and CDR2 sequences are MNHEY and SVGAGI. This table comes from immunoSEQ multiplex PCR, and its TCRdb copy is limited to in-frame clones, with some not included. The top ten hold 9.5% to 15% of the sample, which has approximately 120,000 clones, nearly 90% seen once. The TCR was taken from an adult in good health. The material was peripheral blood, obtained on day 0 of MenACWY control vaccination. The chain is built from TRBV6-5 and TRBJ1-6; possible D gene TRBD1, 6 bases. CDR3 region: CASSHREGGESPLHF. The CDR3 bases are TGTGCCAGCAGTCACAGGGAAGGAGGGGAGTCACCCCTCCACTTT.